These 7 T cell receptor beta chains share one sample of origin, sequenced in a study of vaccination and CD4 T cells after COVID-19. These receptors are not linked to any known antigen. The treatment was: roughly nine-day PBMC culture with coronavirus spike peptide pools or control peptides (ViraFEST assay). Sequencing of DNA taken from cultured CD4+ T cells relied on the Oncomine TCR Beta short-read assay. TCRdb redid the calling of the PCR reads with MiXCR, one entry per CDR3 protein. Among 10,000 to 15,000 distinct CDR3 sequences listed, 45% to 60% were seen once. Sequenced: CD4+ T cells from blood, cultured in vitro. These receptor sequences come from a human donor who had recovered from COVID-19.

The chain recombines TRBV6-1 with TRBJ1-5, with D tentatively TRBD1 (6 bases). V was cut by 6 bases and J by 3 bases, with 15 bases left in between. This CDR3 is 15 amino acids long. CDR1 and CDR2 from the germline V gene are MNHNS and SASEGT. For the CDR3, the DNA is TGTGCCAGCAGCCCCGGGACAACTTACAATCAGCCCCAGCATTTT. It encodes CASSPGTTYNQPQHF.

V usage is TRBV7-8 and J usage is TRBJ2-1; 9 bases map to TRBD2. Germline CDR1 reads SGHVS; CDR2 reads FQNEAQ. The CDR3 is made up of 15 amino acids. With 5 bases clipped from V and 4 bases from J, the junction kept 6 bases outside the gene matches. The CDR3 DNA sequence: TGTGCCAGCAGCAGCGGCGGGGGGGGTTACAATGAGCAGTTCTTC. This translates into CASSSGGGGYNEQFF.

The chain recombines TRBV11-2 with TRBJ1-2; D gene unclear. V gave up 0 bases and J gave up 8 bases, with 19 bases separating them. Germline V gene sequence: CDR1 SGHAT, CDR2 FQNNGV. This CDR3 region has 16 residues. CDR3 coding DNA: TGTGCCAGCAGCTTAGAGGGTAAAGTCATCGGTGAGGGCTACACCTTC. It codes for CASSLEGKVIGEGYTF.

The chain carries TRBV6-1 and TRBJ1-1; weak D call: TRBD1 (6 bases). The CDR3 is 12 residues long. Between the trimmed V and J ends, which lost 6 bases and 4 bases, there was a span of 9 bases. Per germline, CDR1 MNHNS and CDR2 SASEGT. The CDR3 region is CASSTGSTEAFF. In DNA, the CDR3 is TGTGCCAGCAGCACAGGGTCCACTGAAGCTTTCTTT.

The chain links TRBV20-1 to TRBJ2-5; D perhaps matches TRBD1 (6 bases). Germline V gene data show CDR1 as DFQATT and CDR2 as SNEGSKA (reference sequence). V lost 0 bases to trimming and J lost 2 bases, with 10 bases between them. The length of the CDR3 is 14 residues. CDR3 amino acids: CSARDVGAQETQYF. The CDR3, as DNA: TGCAGTGCTAGAGATGTGGGGGCACAAGAGACCCAGTACTTC.

The chain has TRBV7-9 and TRBJ2-3; a possible D gene is TRBD1 (6 bases). The germline CDR1 and CDR2 sequences are SEHNR and FQNEAQ (reference sequence). Trimming shortened V by 3 bases and J by 6 bases, and 13 bases separated the two germline ends. This CDR3 comprises 14 residues. This chain's CDR3 is CASSFSTGLDTQYF. The CDR3 coding sequence is TGTGCCAGCAGCTTTTCAACAGGGTTGGATACGCAGTATTTT.

CDR3 sequence: CASSEPTGEHEKLFF. CDR3 nucleotide sequence: TGTGCCAGCAGCGAGCCGACAGGGGAACATGAAAAACTGTTTTTT. The chain links TRBV7-8 to TRBJ1-4; 8 bases are shared with TRBD1. CDR3 length equals 15 residues. J gave up 6 bases and V 5 bases, and 8 bases lay outside the gene matches. Germline CDR1 is SGHVS and CDR2 is FQNEAQ. Full variable domain (outside the CDR3, taken from reference TRBV7-8 and TRBJ1-4): GAGVSQSPRYKVAKRGQDVALRCDPISGHVSLFWYQQALGQGPEFLTYFQNEAQLDKSGLPSDRFFAERPEGSVSTLKIQRTQQEDSAVYLCASSEPTGEHEKLFFGSGTQLSVL.